Listed here are 28 T cell receptor beta chains from one sample, sequenced in a study of blood T cell repertoires in COVID-19. The data were produced by immunoSEQ multiplex PCR, yet TCRdb's version contains in-frame clones alone and is incomplete. The table shows just over 300,000 clones, with 75% to 90% occurring only once. Sequencing input: PBMCs or T cells enriched from blood (not recorded which). Source of these receptors: a man younger than 45 who had recovered from COVID-19.

The sample holds one count of this clone. The chain couples TRBV6-2 or TRBV6-3 to TRBJ1-5; 7 bases are a match to TRBD1. The CDR3 runs 16 residues. Per the germline V gene, CDR1 is MNHEY and CDR2 is SVGEGT. Trimming cost V 0 bases and J 6 bases; bases outside gene matches: 8. In DNA form, the CDR3 reads TGTGCCAGCAGTTACTCCGTGAAGACAGGGCCTCAGCCCCAGCATTTT. Its protein product is CASSYSVKTGPQPQHF.

The genes are TRBV10-1 and TRBJ1-2; TRBD1 agrees at 9 bases. The CDR3 extends over 13 amino acids. V dropped 8 bases and J dropped 8; count of bases not matched to a gene: 9. Germline V CDR1 and CDR2: WNHNN, SYGVQD (reference sequence). CDR3 DNA sequence: TGCGCCAGCGGAGGACAGGGGAACGAAGGCTACACCTTC. This sequence encodes CASGGQGNEGYTF.

In regard to this clone: The junction differs from germline at one of its ends, possibly a read error. V and J are TRBV6-5 and TRBJ1-5, with 7 bases fitting TRBD1. CDR3 size: 15 residues. Germline assignment: CDR1 MNHEY and CDR2 SVGAGI. The DNA of the CDR3 is TGTGCCAGCAGCTACTCAGGGGGTGACAATCAGCCCCAGCATTTT. Translation: CASSYSGGDNQPQHF.

This sequence joins TRBV19 and TRBJ2-1, with D perhaps TRBD1 (7 bases). The CDR3 covers 15 residues. Germline V gene data show CDR1 as LNHDA and CDR2 as SQIVND (reference sequence). V lost 3 bases and J 6 bases, leaving 15 bases between the germline ends. Here the CDR3 reads CASSMTGTGFNEQFF. CDR3 coding DNA: TGTGCCAGTAGTATGACAGGGACTGGCTTCAATGAGCAGTTCTTC.

The chain links TRBV7-9 to TRBJ1-1; a possible D gene is TRBD1 (5 bases). V was cut by 1 base and J by 3 bases, with 9 bases left in between. The CDR3 is made up of 14 amino acids. CDR1 and CDR2 (germline): SEHNR, FQNEAQ (reference sequence). CDR3 bases: TGTGCCAGCAGCTTAGGGGGGGAGTACACTGAAGCTTTCTTT. This encodes CASSLGGEYTEAFF.

CDR3 protein: CASSLRLAGAVNTGELFF. CDR3 bases: TGTGCCAGCAGCCTCCGACTAGCGGGGGCCGTGAACACCGGGGAGCTGTTTTTT. The chain recombines TRBV7-8 with TRBJ2-2, with 12 bases matching TRBD2. Germline-derived CDR1 and CDR2 are SGHVS and FQNEAQ. The J segment lost 1 base and the V segment lost 5 bases, leaving 8 bases of the junction unmatched. This CDR3 has 18 residues. Looking up the rest from reference TRBV7-8 and TRBJ2-2 gives the full variable domain: GAGVSQSPRYKVAKRGQDVALRCDPISGHVSLFWYQQALGQGPEFLTYFQNEAQLDKSGLPSDRFFAERPEGSVSTLKIQRTQQEDSAVYLCASSLRLAGAVNTGELFFGEGSRLTVL.

This clone was picked up a small number of times. This chain joins TRBV7-2 and TRBJ1-2, with D maybe TRBD1 (5 bases). Germline V CDR1 and CDR2: SGHTA, FQGNSA. V was pared by 4 bases and J by 7 bases, with 19 bases between. The CDR3 is 15 amino acids. The CDR3 protein is CASSSSHGGVGGYTF. The CDR3 DNA sequence: TGTGCCAGCAGCTCATCCCATGGGGGGGTTGGTGGCTACACCTTC.

The rearrangement joins TRBV2 to TRBJ2-1; perhaps TRBD2 as D (5 bases). The germline gives CDR1 SNHLY, CDR2 FYNNEI. The CDR3 runs 13 residues. Trimming removed 4 bases at V and 5 bases at J, with 9 bases between. CDR3 protein: CASSGGLNNEQFF. CDR3 DNA: TGTGCCAGCAGTGGTGGACTCAACAATGAGCAGTTCTTC.

V gene TRBV7-6 combines with J gene TRBJ1-4; no definite D call. There are 15 residues in the CDR3. V was cut by 2 bases and J by 1 base, with 8 bases left in between. Germline CDR1 SGHVS, CDR2 FNYEAQ. The CDR3 region has the DNA TGTGCCAGCAGCTTAAGCACGTTAACTAATGAAAAACTGTTTTTT. It encodes CASSLSTLTNEKLFF.

The table lists this clone with a count of one. The chain couples TRBV18 to TRBJ2-1; possible D gene TRBD1, 6 bases. The V end lost 4 bases, the J end lost 7 bases, and 17 bases lay between the germline ends. The CDR3 is 15 residues long. Germline V gene sequence: CDR1 KGHSH, CDR2 LQKENI. In DNA form, the CDR3 reads TGTGCCAGCTCACTACAGGGTAATAGGAGGAATGAGCAGTTCTTC. Translating it yields CASSLQGNRRNEQFF. Full variable domain (remainder filled in from reference TRBV18 and TRBJ2-1): NAGVMQNPRHLVRRRGQEARLRCSPMKGHSHVYWYRQLPEEGLKFMVYLQKENIIDESGMPKERFSAEFPKEGPSILRIQQVVRGDSAAYFCASSLQGNRRNEQFFGPGTRLTVL.

V gene TRBV5-1 combines with J gene TRBJ1-1; D unresolved. The CDR3 is made up of 14 amino acids. Germline V CDR1 and CDR2: SGHRS, YFSETQ. V lost 3 bases and J 5 bases, leaving 14 bases between the germline ends. The CDR3 sequence: CASSYLLLGTEAFF. The CDR3 region has the DNA TGCGCCAGCAGCTACCTTTTACTCGGGACTGAAGCTTTCTTT.

The rearrangement links TRBV7-8 to TRBJ1-6; a possible D gene is TRBD1 (6 bases). CDR3 length equals 14 residues. V was cut by 5 bases and J by 10 bases, with 15 bases left in between. Germline V lookup: CDR1 SGHVS, CDR2 FQNEAQ. The CDR3: CASSIQGSGSPLHF. The CDR3 coding sequence is TGTGCCAGCAGCATACAGGGCTCCGGGTCACCCCTCCACTTT.

The genes are TRBV19 and TRBJ2-1; TRBD1 aligns across 11 bases. Trimming at V came to 4 bases and at J to 5 bases, leaving 10 bases not matched to a gene. The CDR3 sequence is 17 residues long. Germline V CDR1 and CDR2: LNHDA, SQIVND (reference sequence). As DNA, the CDR3 is TGTGCCAGTAGTACGGGGACAGGGGGGTACGAAAACAATGAGCAGTTCTTC. This translates into CASSTGTGGYENNEQFF.

The J gene is TRBJ2-1, the V gene TRBV5-1; 7 nucleotides agree with TRBD2. Germline loops: CDR1 SGHRS, CDR2 YFSETQ. V trimming: 0 bases; J trimming: 1 base; junction bases outside the gene matches: 4. This CDR3 is built from 16 residues. CDR3 in DNA: TGCGCCAGCAGCTTGGATCCCGGGGGGTCCTACAATGAGCAGTTCTTC. As protein: CASSLDPGGSYNEQFF.

The chain links TRBV19 to TRBJ1-1, with TRBD1 as a possible D gene (5 bases). V lost 3 bases to trimming and J lost 6 bases, with 11 bases between them. From germline, CDR1 is LNHDA and CDR2 SQIVND (reference sequence). The CDR3 is 13 amino acids. DNA for the CDR3: TGTGCCAGTAGTATTTCCCAGGGCCCTGAAGCTTTCTTT. This encodes CASSISQGPEAFF.

The chain uses TRBV2 and TRBJ1-6; weak D call: TRBD1 (5 bases). Germline lookup yields CDR1 SNHLY and CDR2 FYNNEI. The CDR3 runs 16 residues. Trimming took 7 bases from V and 0 from J, leaving 13 bases between them. In nucleotides, the CDR3 is TGTGCCAGCATCAGAAGCCAGGGCTCCTATAATTCACCCCTCCACTTT. Translated: CASIRSQGSYNSPLHF. The entire variable domain, with the rest obtained from reference TRBV2 and TRBJ1-6, is as follows: EPEVTQTPSHQVTQMGQEVILRCVPISNHLYFYWYRQILGQKVEFLVSFYNNEISEKSEIFDDQFSVERPDGSNFTLKIRSTKLEDSAMYFCASIRSQGSYNSPLHFGNGTRLTVT.

The chain couples TRBV19 to TRBJ1-5, with TRBD1 as a possible D gene (5 bases). CDR1 and CDR2 from the germline V gene are LNHDA and SQIVND (reference sequence). The CDR3 totals 13 residues. Deletions cut 3 bases from V and 4 bases from J, with 7 bases between. CDR3 DNA sequence: TGTGCCAGTAGTATGGACACTAATCAGCCCCAGCATTTT. Its translation is CASSMDTNQPQHF.

This clone was counted a single time. The V call is TRBV5-5, the J call TRBJ1-1; 7 bases fit TRBD1. The CDR3 spans 14 residues. In germline, CDR1 is SGHKS, CDR2 YYEKEE (reference sequence). J was trimmed by 10 bases and V by 4 bases; bases with no gene match: 13. For the CDR3, the DNA is TGTGCCAGCAGCCCGTTGAGGGGGCGCGATGCAGCTTTCTTT. Its protein product is CASSPLRGRDAAFF.

The gene calls are TRBV4-2 and TRBJ1-6, with D perhaps matching TRBD1 (5 bases). V dropped 0 bases and J dropped 2 bases, with 11 bases sitting between them. There are 17 residues in the CDR3. Germline V gene data show CDR1 as LGHNA and CDR2 as YNFKEQ. CDR3 sequence: CASSQEWGRAYNSPLHF. CDR3 in DNA: TGTGCCAGCAGCCAAGAATGGGGCAGGGCCTATAATTCACCCCTCCACTTT.

This sequence joins TRBV6-5 and TRBJ2-7; 7 nucleotides match TRBD1. Germline V gene data show CDR1 as MNHEY and CDR2 as SVGAGI. J lost 2 bases, V lost 4 bases, and 8 bases had no gene match. CDR3 length: 15 amino acids. The CDR3 region has the DNA TGTGCCAGCAGTTCTGGGGGACAGAGTGCCTACGAGCAGTACTTC. Its protein is CASSSGGQSAYEQYF.

The CDR3 region is CASGLDTMGQGVILDTQYF. The CDR3 DNA reads TGTGCTAGTGGTTTGGATACGATGGGACAGGGGGTCATATTGGATACGCAGTATTTT. The V gene is TRBV12-5, the J gene TRBJ2-3; 11 positions match TRBD1. Trimming at V came to 1 base and at J to 6 bases, leaving 15 bases not matched to a gene. Per the germline V gene, CDR1 is LGHNT and CDR2 is FRNRAP. This CDR3 is 19 amino acids long.

The chain employs TRBV6-2 or TRBV6-3 and TRBJ1-5; 7 bases are a match to TRBD1. Germline-derived CDR1 and CDR2 are MNHEY and SVGEGT. Germline trimming cut 4 bases from V and 9 bases from J; bases unmatched to any gene: 6. The CDR3 spans 13 residues. The CDR3 loop is CASSLNRGVPQHF. Written as DNA, the CDR3 is TGTGCCAGCAGTTTGAACAGGGGAGTGCCCCAGCATTTT.

V gene TRBV15 combines with J gene TRBJ2-2; a possible D gene is TRBD1 (5 bases). The V end was cut by 0 bases, the J end by 6 bases, with 11 bases between. Looked up from germline, CDR1 is LNHNV and CDR2 is YYDKDF (reference sequence). CDR3 length: 15 residues. The CDR3 coding sequence is TGTGCCACCAGCAGAGACAGGGTTGGGGCCGGGGAGCTGTTTTTT. Translated: CATSRDRVGAGELFF.

The chain recombines TRBV2 with TRBJ2-3; 8 positions match TRBD1. V lost 6 bases, J lost 2 bases, and 7 bases stayed unmatched. Looked up from germline, CDR1 is SNHLY and CDR2 is FYNNEI. The CDR3 contains 15 residues. In DNA, the CDR3 is TGTGCCAGCAGGGGGGACAGGAGTAACACAGATACGCAGTATTTT. The encoded protein is CASRGDRSNTDTQYF.

This CDR3 is CASSDRWGGSNYGYTF. CDR3 sequence (DNA): TGTGCCAGCAGTGATAGATGGGGGGGCTCCAACTATGGCTACACCTTC. The rearrangement uses TRBV6-1 and TRBJ1-2; possible D gene TRBD1, 6 bases. This CDR3 has 16 residues. Germline V gives CDR1 MNHNS, CDR2 SASEGT. V was pared by 3 bases and J by 2 bases, with 16 bases between.

This clone came up a few times. This chain uses TRBV3-1 (or the pseudogene TRBV3-2) with TRBJ1-3; no definite D call. CDR1 is LGHDT and CDR2 is YNNKEL in the germline V gene (reference sequence). Trimming left V 0 bases short and J 0 bases short, with 9 bases between. CDR3 length: 16 amino acids. CDR3 loop: CASSQDYSHSGNTIYF. CDR3 nucleotide sequence: TGTGCCAGCAGCCAAGATTACAGCCACTCTGGAAACACCATATATTTT.

This chain links TRBV7-9 with TRBJ1-2; D gene ambiguous. Germline V lookup: CDR1 SEHNR, CDR2 FQNEAQ (reference sequence). This CDR3 has 14 residues. V was trimmed by 1 base and J by 7 bases, leaving 13 bases between them. The CDR3 here is CASSLDGVSGGYTF. The CDR3 coding sequence is TGTGCCAGCAGCTTAGATGGCGTATCGGGTGGCTACACCTTC.

This chain connects TRBV5-1 to TRBJ2-1; a possible D gene is TRBD2 (6 bases). The germline V and J ends were trimmed by 5 bases and 9 bases, with 15 bases remaining between them. This CDR3 is 13 amino acids long. Germline V gene data show CDR1 as SGHRS and CDR2 as YFSETQ. The CDR3: CASSWEAGGEQFF. In nucleotides, the CDR3 is TGCGCCAGCAGTTGGGAGGCCGGGGGTGAGCAGTTCTTC.